Given below is one TCR beta chain in context. The sample is drawn from a study of CD8 T cells in Susac syndrome. When the RNA was reverse transcribed, random hexamers were used with an input of 0.5 to 1 ug. TCRdb ran MiXCR on the immunoSEQ multiplex PCR reads and lists one entry per CDR3 protein. The sample holds approximately 190,000 distinct CDR3 sequences; 95% are singletons and the top ten take around 0.16%. TEMRA cells were FACS-enriched, unlike CD8+ and CD4+ T cells, which were negatively isolated. The sequence was obtained from a human donor with Susac syndrome. Sample: CD8+ T cells from PBMCs.

As DNA, the CDR3 is TGTGCCAGCAGAAACCGCGCAACTAATGAAAAACTGTTTTTT. Protein: CASRNRATNEKLFF. The V call is TRBV6-5, the J call TRBJ1-4; D ambiguous. The ends were cut back, 6 bases at V and 0 bases at J, with 8 bases in the middle. Germline V lookup: CDR1 MNHEY, CDR2 SVGAGI. This CDR3 spans 14 amino acids.